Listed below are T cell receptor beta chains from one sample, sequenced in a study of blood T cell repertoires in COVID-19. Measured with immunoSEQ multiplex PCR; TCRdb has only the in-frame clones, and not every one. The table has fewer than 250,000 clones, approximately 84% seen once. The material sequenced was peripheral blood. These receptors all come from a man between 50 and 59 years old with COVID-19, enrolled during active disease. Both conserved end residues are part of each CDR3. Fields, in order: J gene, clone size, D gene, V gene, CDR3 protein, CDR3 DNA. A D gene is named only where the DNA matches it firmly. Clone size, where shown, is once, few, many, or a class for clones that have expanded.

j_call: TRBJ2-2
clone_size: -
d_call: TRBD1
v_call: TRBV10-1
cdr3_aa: CASGPGTGIKCLETGELFF
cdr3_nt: TGCGCCAGCGGACCCGGGACAGGGATAAAATGTTTGGAAACCGGGGAGCTGTTTTTT

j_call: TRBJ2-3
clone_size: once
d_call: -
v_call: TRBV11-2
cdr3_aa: CASSQERGAQYF
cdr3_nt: TGTGCCAGCAGCCAGGAACGGGGTGCGCAGTATTTT

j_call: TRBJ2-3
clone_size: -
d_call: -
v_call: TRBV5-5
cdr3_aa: CASSLLEPTDTQYF
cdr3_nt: TGTGCCAGCAGCTTGTTAGAACCCACAGATACGCAGTATTTT

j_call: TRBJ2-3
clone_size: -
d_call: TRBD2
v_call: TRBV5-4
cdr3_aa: CASSPYLAGGSTDTQYF
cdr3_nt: TGTGCCAGCAGCCCCTACCTAGCGGGGGGTAGCACAGATACGCAGTATTTT

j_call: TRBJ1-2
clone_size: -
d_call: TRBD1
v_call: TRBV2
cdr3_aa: CASSDTDRGTGYTF
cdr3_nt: TGTGCCAGCAGTGATACTGACAGGGGGACTGGCTACACCTTC

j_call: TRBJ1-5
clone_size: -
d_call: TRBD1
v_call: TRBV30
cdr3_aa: CAWSPGTGATQPQHF
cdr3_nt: TGTGCCTGGAGCCCAGGGACAGGGGCCACTCAGCCCCAGCATTTT

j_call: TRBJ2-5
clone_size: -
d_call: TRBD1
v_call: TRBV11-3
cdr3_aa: CASSQGQGDGTQYF
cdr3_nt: TGTGCCAGCAGCCAGGGACAGGGGGACGGGACCCAGTACTTC

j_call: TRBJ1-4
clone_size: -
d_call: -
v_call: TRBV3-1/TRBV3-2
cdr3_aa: CASSLQGGGEKLFF
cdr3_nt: TGTGCCAGCAGCCTCCAGGGAGGGGGTGAAAAACTGTTTTTT

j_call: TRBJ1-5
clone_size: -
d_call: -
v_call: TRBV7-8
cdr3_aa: CASSLMRYQPQHF
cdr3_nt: TGTGCCAGCAGCTTAATGAGGTATCAGCCCCAGCATTTT

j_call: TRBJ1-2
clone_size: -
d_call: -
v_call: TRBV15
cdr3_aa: CATSINEGGYTF
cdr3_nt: TGTGCCACCAGCATAAATGAGGGTGGCTACACCTTC

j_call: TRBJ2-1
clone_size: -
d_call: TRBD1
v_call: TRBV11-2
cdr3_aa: CASSAGQASSYNEQFF
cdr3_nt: TGTGCCAGCAGCGCCGGACAGGCAAGCTCCTACAATGAGCAGTTCTTC

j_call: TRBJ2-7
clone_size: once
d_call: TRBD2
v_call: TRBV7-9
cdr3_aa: CASSPWTSGNYEQYF
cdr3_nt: TGTGCCAGCAGCCCTTGGACTAGCGGAAACTACGAGCAGTACTTC

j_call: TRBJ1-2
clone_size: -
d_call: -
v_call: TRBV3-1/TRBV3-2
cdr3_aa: CASSQSLDRGGYTF
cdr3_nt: TGTGCCAGCAGCCAATCCTTGGACAGAGGTGGCTACACCTTC

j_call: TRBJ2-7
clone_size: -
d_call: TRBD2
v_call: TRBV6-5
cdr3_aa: CASSYDPRDYRYEQYF
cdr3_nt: TGTGCCAGCAGTTACGATCCTCGGGACTATCGCTACGAGCAGTACTTC

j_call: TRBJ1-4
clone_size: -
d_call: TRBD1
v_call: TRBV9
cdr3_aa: CASSSQTGGTEKLFF
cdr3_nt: TGTGCCAGCAGCTCGCAGACAGGGGGAACTGAAAAACTGTTTTTT

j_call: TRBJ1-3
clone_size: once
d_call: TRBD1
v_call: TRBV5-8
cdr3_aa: CASSLETGGNTIYF
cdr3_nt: TGTGCCAGCAGCTTGGAGACAGGGGGAAACACCATATATTTT

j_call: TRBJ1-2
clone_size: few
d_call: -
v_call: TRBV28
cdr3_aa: CASTPHNTHGYTF
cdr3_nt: TGTGCCAGCACCCCTCATAACACACATGGCTACACCTTC

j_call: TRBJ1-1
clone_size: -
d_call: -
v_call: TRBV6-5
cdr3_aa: CASSSGQTDTEAFF
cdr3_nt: TGTGCCAGCAGTTCAGGGCAGACTGACACTGAAGCTTTCTTT

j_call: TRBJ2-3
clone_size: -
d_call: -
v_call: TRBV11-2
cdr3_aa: CASSLVLSGVVSDTQYF
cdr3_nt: TGTGCCAGCAGCTTAGTTCTTTCGGGAGTGGTCTCAGATACGCAGTATTTT

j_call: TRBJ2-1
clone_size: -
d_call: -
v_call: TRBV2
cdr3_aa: CASSEDRVVEQFF
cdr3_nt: TGTGCCAGCAGTGAAGACCGAGTTGTTGAGCAGTTCTTC

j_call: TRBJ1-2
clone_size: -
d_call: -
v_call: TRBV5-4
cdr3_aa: CASSLTSVYGYTF
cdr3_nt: TGTGCCAGCAGCTTAACTTCTGTCTATGGCTACACCTTC

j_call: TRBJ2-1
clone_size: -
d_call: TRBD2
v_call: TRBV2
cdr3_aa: CASLPQTSEVRREQFF
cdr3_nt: TGTGCCAGCCTACCACAGACTAGCGAGGTACGACGGGAGCAGTTCTTC

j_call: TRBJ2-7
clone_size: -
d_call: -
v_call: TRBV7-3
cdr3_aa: CASSLIPGGEQYF
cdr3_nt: TGTGCCAGCAGCTTAATTCCTGGCGGCGAGCAGTACTTC

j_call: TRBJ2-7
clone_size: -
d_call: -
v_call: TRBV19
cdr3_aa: CASSKPGLRLNEQYF
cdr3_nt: TGTGCCAGTAGTAAACCGGGACTGCGATTGAACGAGCAGTACTTC

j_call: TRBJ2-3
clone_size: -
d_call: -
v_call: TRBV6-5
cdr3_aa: CASRPRAPQLDTQYF
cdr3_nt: TGTGCCAGCAGGCCCAGGGCACCTCAATTAGATACGCAGTATTTT

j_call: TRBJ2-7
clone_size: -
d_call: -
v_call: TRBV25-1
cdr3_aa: CASSVGGKNSYEQYF
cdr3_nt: TGTGCCAGCAGTGTGGGCGGGAAGAACTCCTACGAGCAGTACTTC

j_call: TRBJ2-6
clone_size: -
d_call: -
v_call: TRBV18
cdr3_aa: CASSPPGVGANVLTF
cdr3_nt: TGTGCCAGCTCACCACCCGGGGTTGGGGCCAACGTCCTGACTTTC

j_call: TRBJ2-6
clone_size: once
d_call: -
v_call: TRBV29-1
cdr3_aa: CSVFLSGANVLTF
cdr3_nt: TGCAGCGTTTTTTTATCTGGGGCCAACGTCCTGACTTTC

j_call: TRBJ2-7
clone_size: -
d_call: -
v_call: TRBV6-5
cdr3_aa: CASRLRSLWYEQYF
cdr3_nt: TGTGCCAGCAGACTCCGGAGTTTGTGGTACGAGCAGTACTTC

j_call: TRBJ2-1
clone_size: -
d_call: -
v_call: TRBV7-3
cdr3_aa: CASSLMGAATNEQFF
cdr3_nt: TGTGCCAGCAGCCTAATGGGCGCCGCGACCAATGAGCAGTTCTTC

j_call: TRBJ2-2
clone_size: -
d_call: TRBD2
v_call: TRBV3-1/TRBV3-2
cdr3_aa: CASSGSGRKAGELFF
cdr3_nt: TGTGCCAGCAGTGGAAGCGGGAGAAAGGCCGGGGAGCTGTTTTTT